These T cell receptor beta chains were read from a single sample in a study of a mutant IDH1 vaccine in newly diagnosed glioma. Produced via immunoSEQ multiplex PCR; TCRdb's table is partial and in-frame only. The sample holds about 88,000 clones, roughly four fifths seen once. The specimen comprised PBMCs, sampled from a glioma patient treated with radiotherapy, temozolomide or both. Receptor source: a middle-aged man with glioma. Some clones in this sample may be carry-over from other donors' samples. The CDR3 runs from the conserved cysteine through the conserved F or W. Fields, in order: D gene, clone size, V gene, J gene, CDR3 DNA, CDR3 protein. A D gene is named only where the DNA matches it firmly. Only some rows state a clone size, as once, few, many or a class for expanded clones.

NA	NA	TRBV30	TRBJ1-5	TGTGCCTGGAGTGTCGGTGGCAGCAATCAGCCCCAGCATTTT	CAWSVGGSNQPQHF
NA	NA	TRBV5-1	TRBJ1-5	TGCGCCAGCAGCTTGGCAGGCCCCTGGGGCAATCAGCCCCAGCATTTT	CASSLAGPWGNQPQHF
NA	NA	TRBV6-1	TRBJ2-2	TGTGCCAGCCATGAGGGCGGGGAGACCGGGGAGCTGTTTTTT	CASHEGGETGELFF
TRBD1	NA	TRBV5-1	TRBJ2-7	TGCGCCAGCAGCAGGACCGCGGGACAGGTTACCTACGAGCAGTACTTC	CASSRTAGQVTYEQYF
NA	NA	TRBV27	TRBJ1-6	TGTGCCAGCAGTTTAGGTCAGCATAATTCACCCCTCCACTTT	CASSLGQHNSPLHF
NA	NA	TRBV4-1	TRBJ2-7	TGCGCCAGCAGCCAAGATGGACTCGGATCCGAGCAGTACTTC	CASSQDGLGSEQYF
NA	NA	TRBV15	TRBJ1-3	TGTGCCACCAGCCGGGACATCTCTGGAAACACCATATATTTT	CATSRDISGNTIYF
NA	NA	TRBV12-5	TRBJ1-1	TGTGCTAGTGGTTTGTGGGCAGGTGCTGAAGCTTTCTTT	CASGLWAGAEAFF
NA	NA	TRBV4-1	TRBJ1-2	TGCGCCAGCAGCCAAGAGGGGACCTATGGCTACACCTTC	CASSQEGTYGYTF
NA	few	TRBV11-2	TRBJ2-3	TGTGCCAGCAGCTTAAATCCCGTGCCAGATACGCAGTATTTT	CASSLNPVPDTQYF
NA	once	TRBV6-6	TRBJ2-1	TGTGCCAGCAGTTCCCACGGGACTCCCGACGGGCAGTTCTTC	CASSSHGTPDGQFF
TRBD1	NA	TRBV6-6	TRBJ2-7	TGTGCCAGCAGTTCAGGGGACAGGATACCCTACGAGCAGTACTTC	CASSSGDRIPYEQYF
NA	NA	TRBV5-4	TRBJ2-3	TGTGCCAGCAGGGTGGGGGTTGGAGATACGCAGTATTTT	CASRVGVGDTQYF
TRBD2	NA	TRBV2	TRBJ2-5	TGTGCCAGCAGTGAGGGACTAATGGGAGAGACCCAGTACTTC	CASSEGLMGETQYF
NA	few	TRBV7-9	TRBJ2-3	TGTGCCAGCAGCTTAGGGGGCGCGGGGGCCCGCACAGATACGCAGTATTTT	CASSLGGAGARTDTQYF
NA	NA	TRBV10-3	TRBJ2-7	TGTGCCATCAGCGTGGACAGCGGATACGAGCAGTACTTC	CAISVDSGYEQYF
NA	NA	TRBV7-9	TRBJ2-2	TGTGCCAGCAGCTCAAGACAGGTCAACACCGGGGAGCTGTTTTTT	CASSSRQVNTGELFF
NA	NA	TRBV30	TRBJ2-5	TGTGCCTGGGCCCGTACGTACCAAGAGACCCAGTACTTC	CAWARTYQETQYF
NA	NA	TRBV7-9	TRBJ1-2	TGTGCCAGCAGGGGGAGAGGCGGCTACACCTTC	CASRGRGGYTF
TRBD2	NA	TRBV6-1	TRBJ2-5	TGTGCCAGCAGTGAGCTAGCGGGGGACCAAGAGACCCAGTACTTC	CASSELAGDQETQYF
NA	NA	TRBV30	TRBJ1-2	TGTGCCTGGAGTATCGGGCCGGGTGGCTACACCTTC	CAWSIGPGGYTF
NA	NA	TRBV6-1	TRBJ1-2	TGTGCCAGCAGTATGCCGGAAGCCCACTATGGCTACACCTTC	CASSMPEAHYGYTF
TRBD2	NA	TRBV14	TRBJ2-5	TGTGCCAGCAGCCAAGGCCCCCTAGCGGGGCGAGAGACCCAGTACTTC	CASSQGPLAGRETQYF
NA	NA	TRBV11-2	TRBJ1-2	TGTGCCAGCAGCCCTCCGGGGGTCGCTGGCGGCTACACCTTC	CASSPPGVAGGYTF
NA	NA	TRBV5-1	TRBJ2-6	TGCGCCAGCAGGACAGCCTCTGGGGCCAACGTCCTGACTTTC	CASRTASGANVLTF
TRBD1	NA	TRBV4-1	TRBJ1-6	TGCGCCAGCAGCGGCAGCGACAGGGCAAAATCACCCCTCCACTTT	CASSGSDRAKSPLHF
TRBD1	once	TRBV6-1	TRBJ1-2	TGTGCCAGCAGGAAAACCGGGACAGGCTATGGCTACACCTTC	CASRKTGTGYGYTF
TRBD2	NA	TRBV6-1	TRBJ2-3	TGTGCCAGCAGTGAACTAGCGGGGGGTGTCACAGATACGCAGTATTTT	CASSELAGGVTDTQYF
TRBD1	NA	TRBV2	TRBJ2-6	TGTGCCAGCAGTACATCCCGGGACAGGGCTGGGGCCAACGTCCTGACTTTC	CASSTSRDRAGANVLTF
NA	NA	TRBV30	TRBJ1-3	TGTGCCTGGAGTCCCCAGGGTAACACCATATATTTT	CAWSPQGNTIYF
NA	NA	TRBV2	TRBJ2-3	TGTGCCAGCAGTGGAACAGGAGATACGCAGTATTTT	CASSGTGDTQYF
NA	NA	TRBV6-5	TRBJ1-1	TGTGCCAGCAGCAACGGCGGATACACTGAAGCTTTCTTT	CASSNGGYTEAFF
NA	NA	TRBV2	TRBJ1-2	TGTGCCAGCAGTGAAAGGGCAGGTTATGGCTACACCTTC	CASSERAGYGYTF
NA	few	TRBV2	TRBJ1-1	TGTGCCAGCATCCGACAGATGAACACTGAAGCTTTCTTT	CASIRQMNTEAFF
TRBD1	NA	TRBV29-1	TRBJ1-3	TGCAGCGTTGGTGGGACAGGGACTGGAAACACCATATATTTT	CSVGGTGTGNTIYF
NA	NA	TRBV4-1	TRBJ2-7	TGCGCCAGCAGCCAAGTGGTAGGTACCTACGAGCAGTACTTC	CASSQVVGTYEQYF
NA	NA	TRBV19	TRBJ1-6	TGTGCCAGTACCCCAGGTCTTAATTCACCCCTCCACTTT	CASTPGLNSPLHF
TRBD2	many	TRBV6-4	TRBJ2-1	TGTGCCAGCAGTGACGCATCTAGCGGGGGCGGGAATGAGCAGTTCTTC	CASSDASSGGGNEQFF
NA	few	TRBV2	TRBJ1-6	TGTGCCAGCAGGGACAATTCACCCCTCCACTTT	CASRDNSPLHF
NA	once	TRBV7-9	TRBJ2-5	TGTGCCAGCAGCTTAGATCGCGCAGAGACCCAGTACTTC	CASSLDRAETQYF
NA	NA	TRBV10-3	TRBJ2-5	TGTGCCACCGGAAAGGGGGGACCCCAAGAGACCCAGTACTTC	CATGKGGPQETQYF
NA	NA	TRBV19	TRBJ2-7	TGTGCCAGTAGACGGGGGGGGACAGGGAACGACGAGCAGTACTTC	CASRRGGTGNDEQYF
TRBD1	NA	TRBV6-5	TRBJ1-2	TGTGCCAGCAGTTACGGTAAAGGGGGCGTCTATGGCTACACCTTC	CASSYGKGGVYGYTF
NA	few	TRBV7-9	TRBJ1-3	TGTGCCAGCAGCCCGTGGGACGGCGGAAACACCATATATTTT	CASSPWDGGNTIYF
TRBD1	NA	TRBV2	TRBJ1-3	TGTGCCAGCAGTGGTATAGACAGGGTTAAGGCTCCTACCCCTGGAAACACCATATATTTT	CASSGIDRVKAPTPGNTIYF
TRBD1	once	TRBV6-1	TRBJ2-3	TGTGCCAGCAGCTATGACAGGGCCGGCACAGATACGCAGTATTTT	CASSYDRAGTDTQYF
NA	NA	TRBV5-6	TRBJ2-3	TGTGCCAGCAGCTTCCCGGGGGCGACGACAGATACGCAGTATTTT	CASSFPGATTDTQYF
NA	NA	TRBV5-6	TRBJ2-5	TGTGCCAGCAGCTTCGGACCAAGCCAAGAGACCCAGTACTTC	CASSFGPSQETQYF
NA	few	TRBV2	TRBJ1-2	TGTGCCAGCAGTGAGGGGAGAGGAGCCTATGGCTACACCTTC	CASSEGRGAYGYTF
NA	NA	TRBV2	TRBJ2-3	TGTGCCAGCGAGGCGGGATTGAGCACAGATACGCAGTATTTT	CASEAGLSTDTQYF
NA	NA	TRBV7-9	TRBJ1-2	TGTGCCAGCAGCTTAGGGAGTCGTAACTATGGCTACACCTTC	CASSLGSRNYGYTF
NA	NA	TRBV2	TRBJ2-7	TGTGCCAGCAGTGAAGGGCAGGGTGTGAACGAGCAGTACTTC	CASSEGQGVNEQYF
NA	once	TRBV6-4	TRBJ2-2	TGTGCCAGCAGTGACATAAACACCGGGGAGCTGTTTTTT	CASSDINTGELFF